The entry below gives a single T cell receptor (beta chain) sequence along with its context. Antigen unknown. The sample originates from a study of a mutant IDH1 vaccine in newly diagnosed glioma. The overall study: The therapy given earlier, which was standard therapy, consisted of radiotherapy, temozolomide, or both, and most of the patients received both. The study's findings and limits: Pseudoprogression showed no apparent link to changes in top peripheral T cell clonotypes. Patients mounted vaccine-induced immune responses in approximately 93% of cases.

The assay was immunoSEQ multiplex PCR, and TCRdb's table has in-frame clones only and misses some. Among 50,000 or so clones, 80% to 90% were seen once, and the ten largest hold about a fifth. Time point described: baseline, week 1 (first vaccination visit). Documented treatment: pre-vaccination baseline after standard-of-care therapy. This CDR3 is 19 amino acids long. The V gene end was trimmed by 7 bases and the J gene end by 4 bases; junction bases not matched to a gene: 19. This TCR came from a young man with glioma. This specimen was PBMCs, taken from a glioma patient treated with radiotherapy, temozolomide or both. The chain employs TRBV23-1 and TRBJ1-6, with 7 nucleotides matching TRBD1. TRBV23-1 is labeled an ORF, and its function is uncertain. The CDR3 DNA reads as TGCGCCAGCAATGCGGTTACCAGGACAGGATCTATTTATAATTCACCCCTCCACTTT. It codes for CASNAVTRTGSIYNSPLHF.